This TCR beta chain appears in the sequencing data of a study of OX40 agonist ivuxolimab in advanced cancers. The overall study: At doses from 0.01 to 10 mg/kg, patients were given intravenous ivuxolimab every 2 weeks. There were three patients with partial responses, one having hepatocellular carcinoma and two cutaneous melanoma. Notes on the study in general: Clonal expansion by week 6 occurred in CD4+ and CD8+ blood T cells (at 0.1 to 3.0 mg/kg). The mean number of expanded clones was higher in CD8+ T cells than in CD4+.

This table comes from immunoSEQ multiplex PCR, and its TCRdb copy is limited to in-frame clones, with some not included. The data show fewer than 95,000 clones, about 93% seen once. Germline V gene data show CDR1 as GTSNPN and CDR2 as SVGIG (reference sequence). Trimming stripped 0 bases from V and 5 bases from J, with 13 bases between. This CDR3 contains 14 residues. In regard to this clone: Its antigen is unidentified.

The genes are TRBV30 and TRBJ2-5; D may be TRBD1 (5 bases). This material consisted of CD4+ or CD8+ T cells sorted from blood, taken in a trial of the OX40 agonist ivuxolimab. This receptor was identified in an adult with an advanced solid tumor such as melanoma, head and neck, liver or kidney cancer. The CDR3 protein is CAWSVWGRDETQYF. The CDR3 nucleotides read TGTGCCTGGAGTGTATGGGGCAGGGATGAGACCCAGTACTTC.